A selection of T cell receptor beta chains follows, all from one sample in a study of CD8+ T cells in alopecia areata. Data came from immunoSEQ multiplex PCR; TCRdb stores just in-frame clones and leaves some out. The data hold 120,000 or so clones, with around 60% observed a single time. This specimen was CD4+ T cells sorted from blood, taken at week 0. These receptors originate from a human donor with alopecia areata. Each CDR3 is given without its conserved first and last residue.

v_call: TRBV25-1
j_call: TRBJ2-2
cdr3_aa: ASSGPGELF

v_call: TRBV7-3
j_call: TRBJ2-2
cdr3_aa: ASSFSEGGELF

v_call: TRBV7-2
j_call: TRBJ2-1
cdr3_aa: ASSLGIGTRAYNEQF

v_call: TRBV28
j_call: TRBJ1-1
cdr3_aa: ASSTQGGDTEAF

v_call: TRBV18
j_call: TRBJ2-7
cdr3_aa: ASSPPFARSYEQY

v_call: TRBV29-1
j_call: TRBJ2-7
cdr3_aa: SVGSGVYEQY

v_call: TRBV4-1
j_call: TRBJ1-2
cdr3_aa: ASSAQGWDYGYT

v_call: TRBV20-1
j_call: TRBJ2-7
cdr3_aa: SARDRGNQY

v_call: TRBV30
j_call: TRBJ1-5
cdr3_aa: AWSEGVNQPQH

v_call: TRBV28
j_call: TRBJ2-1
cdr3_aa: ASSDRSYNEQF

v_call: TRBV11-2
j_call: TRBJ2-1
cdr3_aa: ASSLGSGDRAADEQF

v_call: TRBV2
j_call: TRBJ1-5
cdr3_aa: ASSTGQGGTNQPQH

v_call: TRBV7-8
j_call: TRBJ1-6
cdr3_aa: ASSLVQGENSPLH

v_call: TRBV5-1
j_call: TRBJ2-7
cdr3_aa: ASSLAGGIEQY

v_call: TRBV7-2
j_call: TRBJ2-7
cdr3_aa: ASSLHRTSSYEQY

v_call: TRBV27
j_call: TRBJ2-1
cdr3_aa: ASSSRTSRYNEQF

v_call: TRBV5-6
j_call: TRBJ2-7
cdr3_aa: ASSLRDYEQY

v_call: TRBV7-9
j_call: TRBJ2-1
cdr3_aa: ASSFVATSDNEQF

v_call: TRBV7-2
j_call: TRBJ1-4
cdr3_aa: ASNPGQEGEKLF